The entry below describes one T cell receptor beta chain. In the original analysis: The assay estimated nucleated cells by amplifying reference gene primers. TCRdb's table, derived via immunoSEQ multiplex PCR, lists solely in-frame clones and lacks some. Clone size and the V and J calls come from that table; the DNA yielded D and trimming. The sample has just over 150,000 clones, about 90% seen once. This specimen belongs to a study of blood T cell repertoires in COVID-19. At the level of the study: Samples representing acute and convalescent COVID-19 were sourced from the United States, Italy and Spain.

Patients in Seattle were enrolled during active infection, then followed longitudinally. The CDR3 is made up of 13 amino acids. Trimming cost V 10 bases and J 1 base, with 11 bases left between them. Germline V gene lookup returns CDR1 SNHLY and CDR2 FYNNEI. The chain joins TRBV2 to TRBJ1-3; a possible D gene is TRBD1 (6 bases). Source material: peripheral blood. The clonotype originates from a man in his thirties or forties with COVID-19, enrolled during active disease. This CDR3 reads CATNQGSGNTIYF. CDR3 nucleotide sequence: TGTGCCACCAACCAGGGGTCTGGAAACACCATATATTTT.